This is a list of T cell receptor beta chains from one sample in a study of blood T cell repertoires in COVID-19. Libraries were prepared by immunoSEQ multiplex PCR; TCRdb keeps only in-frame clonotypes and omits some of them. The sample carries about 81,000 clones, 91% recorded once. Material: peripheral blood. Receptors were obtained from a woman in her forties or fifties in a cohort sampled during active COVID-19. The CDR3 runs from the conserved cysteine through the conserved F or W. D genes are given only for firm matches. Only part of the rows carry a size: once, few, many, or a class if the clone is expanded.

V: TRBV7-9; size: once; D: .; J: TRBJ1-4; CDR3: CASSRGGTAEKLFF; DNA: TGTGCCAGCAGCCGGGGGGGGACCGCCGAAAAACTGTTTTTT
V: TRBV9; size: .; D: TRBD2; J: TRBJ2-5; CDR3: CASSVQAGEGETQYF; DNA: TGTGCCAGCAGCGTCCAAGCGGGAGAAGGAGAGACCCAGTACTTC
V: TRBV7-9; size: .; D: .; J: TRBJ1-6; CDR3: CASSPLRVSTNSPLHF; DNA: TGTGCCAGCAGCCCCCTCAGGGTTTCGACTAATTCACCCCTCCACTTT
V: TRBV5-1; size: .; D: .; J: TRBJ1-4; CDR3: CASSLERGGVTNEKLFF; DNA: TGCGCCAGCAGCTTGGAGCGGGGAGGGGTAACTAATGAAAAACTGTTTTTT
V: TRBV6-5; size: .; D: TRBD1; J: TRBJ2-3; CDR3: CASSLQGLSTDTQYF; DNA: TGTGCCAGCAGCTTACAGGGGTTAAGCACAGATACGCAGTATTTT
V: TRBV7-2; size: .; D: .; J: TRBJ2-5; CDR3: CASSPRGWETQYF; DNA: TGTGCCAGCAGCCCGAGGGGGTGGGAGACCCAGTACTTC
V: TRBV7-8; size: .; D: TRBD2; J: TRBJ2-3; CDR3: CASNSGTRTDTQYF; DNA: TGTGCCAGCAACTCCGGGACTAGGACAGATACGCAGTATTTT
V: TRBV5-1; size: .; D: TRBD1; J: TRBJ2-3; CDR3: CASAPGQITDTQYF; DNA: TGCGCCAGCGCCCCGGGACAGATTACAGATACGCAGTATTTT
V: TRBV6-5; size: .; D: .; J: TRBJ1-1; CDR3: CASSTTANTEAFF; DNA: TGTGCCAGCAGCACAACCGCTAACACTGAAGCTTTCTTT
V: TRBV19; size: .; D: .; J: TRBJ1-2; CDR3: CASSTRTANYGYTF; DNA: TGTGCCAGTAGTACCCGGACAGCTAACTATGGCTACACCTTC
V: TRBV6-6; size: .; D: TRBD1; J: TRBJ1-5; CDR3: CASRPGQGGQPQHF; DNA: TGTGCCAGCAGGCCGGGACAGGGGGGTCAGCCCCAGCATTTT
V: TRBV5-4; size: few; D: .; J: TRBJ1-2; CDR3: CASSTGTMPYGYTF; DNA: TGTGCCAGCAGCACTGGGACAATGCCCTATGGCTACACCTTC
V: TRBV5-5; size: .; D: TRBD2; J: TRBJ2-1; CDR3: CASSYERGTYNEQFF; DNA: TGTGCCAGCAGCTACGAGCGGGGGACCTACAATGAGCAGTTCTTC
V: TRBV18; size: .; D: .; J: TRBJ1-5; CDR3: CASSPGQVQPQHF; DNA: TGTGCCAGCTCACCAGGGCAAGTGCAGCCCCAGCATTTT
V: TRBV10-3; size: .; D: .; J: TRBJ2-6; CDR3: CAISDRDSGANVLTF; DNA: TGTGCCATCAGTGACCGCGACTCTGGGGCCAACGTCCTGACTTTC
V: TRBV5-4; size: .; D: .; J: TRBJ2-7; CDR3: CASSLDGGSSYEQYF; DNA: TGTGCCAGCAGCTTGGACGGGGGAAGCTCCTACGAGCAGTACTTC
V: TRBV5-4; size: .; D: .; J: TRBJ1-6; CDR3: CASSSKGGNYNSPLHF; DNA: TGTGCCAGCAGCTCGAAGGGGGGGAACTATAATTCACCCCTCCACTTT
V: TRBV7-9; size: .; D: TRBD2; J: TRBJ2-1; CDR3: CASSFTSGSYNEQFF; DNA: TGTGCCAGCAGCTTTACTAGCGGTTCCTACAATGAGCAGTTCTTC